This T cell receptor beta chain is drawn from a study of beta chain features in type 1 diabetes. About this clone: Its antigen is not identified.

The study's findings and limits: A moderate, significant TCRB CDR3 shortening appeared in type 1 diabetes across four CD4+ subsets. Naive, central memory and Treg TCRB repertoires seemed to resemble each other more closely in patients than they did in healthy donors.

Germline CDR1 and CDR2: LNHDA and SQIVND (reference sequence). After removal of 5 bases from V and 4 bases from J, the junction contained 5 bases not matched to a gene. This CDR3 has 15 amino acids. The whole isolated RNA underwent reverse transcription, so sequencing captured expressed TCRB transcripts. An average approximately 3.7 million reads came from naive, central memory and regulatory T cell samples. TCRdb's copy holds only in-frame clones and misses some; the assay was immunoSEQ multiplex PCR. This sample has 400,000 or so clones, with around 10% found just once. One heparinised blood draw averaging around 0.12 L was given by each donor. Purity exceeding 98% was reached by all sorted populations.

The rearrangement links TRBV19 to TRBJ2-1, with 10 bases lining up with TRBD2. This receptor was obtained from a man under 40 with type 1 diabetes. The sample consisted of central memory CD4+ T cells from blood. CDR3 sequence reads: CASSDGTSVYNEQFF. DNA of the CDR3: TGTGCCAGTAGTGACGGGACTAGCGTATACAATGAGCAGTTCTTC.